These T cell receptor beta chains were read from a single sample in a study of blood T cells in healthy people across ages. TCRdb used MiXCR to reprocess the 5' RACE reads, holding one entry per CDR3 protein. The sample records 650,000 to 900,000 distinct CDR3 sequences, about 59% being singletons. Input material: blood. These receptors originate from a man aged 25 to 45 in good health. Each CDR3 is given with its conserved first and last residue. D genes are given only for firm matches. Clone size is stated in some rows and not others, as once, few, many or a class when expanded.

V	J	D	size	DNA	CDR3
TRBV7-9	TRBJ2-7	NA	once	TGTGCCAGCAGCGGACTTAGAACCCACGAGCAGTACTTC	CASSGLRTHEQYF
TRBV4-1	TRBJ2-7	NA	NA	TGCGCCAGCAGCCAAGATGGGACGGGAACCAACGAGCAGTACTTC	CASSQDGTGTNEQYF
TRBV20-1	TRBJ2-7	NA	NA	TGCAGTGCTAGCCATCCCGGTGGGGGTAACTACGAGCAGTACTTC	CSASHPGGGNYEQYF
TRBV12-3/TRBV12-4	TRBJ2-5	NA	NA	TGTGCCAGCAGCAATAGGGGGCCCACTAGCCCGACGGGTCAAGAGACCCAGTACTTC	CASSNRGPTSPTGQETQYF
TRBV4-2	TRBJ2-6	NA	NA	TGTGCCAGCAAAAACTCTGGGGCCAACGTCCTGACTTTC	CASKNSGANVLTF
TRBV11-2	TRBJ2-1	TRBD2	NA	TGTGCCAGCAGCTTAGTCGGTAGGGTGGGGGGGGAGGCCAATGAGCAGTTCTTC	CASSLVGRVGGEANEQFF
TRBV29-1	TRBJ2-7	NA	few	TGCAGCGTTGAAGATGGCATCACCTACGAGCAGTACTTC	CSVEDGITYEQYF
TRBV4-3	TRBJ2-1	NA	NA	TGCGCCGGCAGCCAACCGGGGTTCGCTGAGCAGTTCTTC	CAGSQPGFAEQFF
TRBV7-8	TRBJ2-7	NA	NA	TGTGCCAGCAGACGGGGGGCGTCCTACGAGCAGTACTTC	CASRRGASYEQYF
TRBV10-3	TRBJ2-1	TRBD2	NA	TGTGCCATCAGTGAGTCGGCGGGGGGAACCGAGCAGTTCTTC	CAISESAGGTEQFF
TRBV12-3/TRBV12-4	TRBJ1-2	NA	NA	TGTGCCAGCAGCCTAATCGGTAGGACGGGCTATGGCTACACCTTC	CASSLIGRTGYGYTF
TRBV7-2	TRBJ2-3	NA	NA	TGTGCCAGCAGCCCCGCCAGGGGGGGCCGAATCCCCACAGATACGCAGTATTTT	CASSPARGGRIPTDTQYF
TRBV7-2	TRBJ2-4	TRBD2	NA	TGTGCCAGCAGCTTAGCGCCCCCCGGGACTAGCGGGGGAAACAAAAACATTCAGTACTTC	CASSLAPPGTSGGNKNIQYF
TRBV20-1	TRBJ2-1	NA	many	TGCAGTACGGGGGCCCACCGCAAGGAGCAGTTCTTC	CSTGAHRKEQFF
TRBV4-1	TRBJ2-3	TRBD2	NA	TGCGCCAGCAGCCAAGGCCCGGGACTAGCGGGGTCTGATACGCAGTATTTT	CASSQGPGLAGSDTQYF
TRBV5-6	TRBJ2-4	NA	NA	TGTGCCAGCAGCTGGGCTTGGCAGGGAGACATTCAGTACTTC	CASSWAWQGDIQYF
TRBV29-1	TRBJ2-7	NA	few	TGCAGCGTTGAAATCCTCAACTCCTACGAGCAGTACTTC	CSVEILNSYEQYF
TRBV9	TRBJ2-5	NA	NA	TGTGCCAGCAGCGTATTGCCGGATCAAGGGACCCAGTACTTC	CASSVLPDQGTQYF
TRBV6-5	TRBJ2-5	NA	NA	TGTGCCAGCAGTTACAAATGGGAGCAGTACTTC	CASSYKWEQYF
TRBV4-2	TRBJ2-5	NA	few	TGTGCCAGCAGCCAAGAACAAGAGACCCAGTACTTC	CASSQEQETQYF
TRBV5-1	TRBJ2-7	TRBD1	NA	TGCGCCAGCAGCTCGGCCGGCAGGACAGGGAAGGACGAGCAGTACTTC	CASSSAGRTGKDEQYF
TRBV29-1	TRBJ1-2	NA	NA	TGCAGCGTTAGAGAGTTTGACGGCGGCACGGGCTACACCTTC	CSVREFDGGTGYTF
TRBV20-1	TRBJ2-1	TRBD1	NA	TGCAGTGCTAGAGACGCCCGGACAGGCCGGAGGTCCTACAATGAGCAGTTCTTC	CSARDARTGRRSYNEQFF
TRBV25-1	TRBJ2-3	NA	NA	TGTGCCAGCAGTGAATCCCTAGCGACAGATACGCAGTATTTT	CASSESLATDTQYF
TRBV4-2	TRBJ1-2	NA	NA	TGTGCCAGCAGCCAAGAAGGGGGGGAGGCAGGGCGCGGCTACACCTTC	CASSQEGGEAGRGYTF
TRBV28	TRBJ1-2	NA	once	TGTGCCAGCAGAACTGAAGAGATTAACTATGGCTACACCTTC	CASRTEEINYGYTF
TRBV12-3/TRBV12-4	TRBJ2-5	NA	few	TGTGCCAGCAGCTTAACGGAGGAGACCCAGTACTTC	CASSLTEETQYF
TRBV14	TRBJ2-3	TRBD2	NA	TGTGCCAGCAGCCAAGGAACCCCTAGCGGTCCTAGCACAGATACGCAGTATTTT	CASSQGTPSGPSTDTQYF
TRBV9	TRBJ2-3	NA	NA	TGTGCCAGCAGCCTGGGGCTAGCAAGCGCAGATACGCAGTATTTT	CASSLGLASADTQYF
TRBV12-3/TRBV12-4	TRBJ2-3	NA	NA	TGTGCCAGCAGTTTAGGGCGGGGGCGATCAACAGATACGCAGTATTTT	CASSLGRGRSTDTQYF
TRBV9	TRBJ2-4	TRBD2	NA	TGTGCCAGCAGCGTAGGGGCTAGCGGGGGGTGGAGCAAAAACATTCAGTACTTC	CASSVGASGGWSKNIQYF
TRBV7-8	TRBJ2-7	TRBD2	NA	TGTGCCAGCAGCCCTACAGCTGGGGGGGGTCCGCAGTACTTC	CASSPTAGGGPQYF
TRBV19	TRBJ2-1	TRBD1	once	TGTGCCAGTAGTTTACGACAGGGGTCGACGGAAAAGCAGTTCTTC	CASSLRQGSTEKQFF
TRBV4-1	TRBJ2-7	NA	few	TGCGCCAGCAGCCAAGATCGGACGGGTTCCTACGAGCAGTACTTC	CASSQDRTGSYEQYF
TRBV4-2	TRBJ2-1	NA	NA	TGTGCCAGCAGCGGGAGTCAGCCTAATGAGCAGTTCTTC	CASSGSQPNEQFF
TRBV7-9	TRBJ2-5	NA	NA	TGTGCCAGCACCTTGGGGCAGGGGGGAATCCAAGAGACCCAGTACTTC	CASTLGQGGIQETQYF
TRBV29-1	TRBJ2-3	TRBD1	NA	TGCAGCGTTGACCAGGGGGCGACAGATACGCAGTATTTT	CSVDQGATDTQYF
TRBV28	TRBJ2-7	TRBD1	few	TGTGCCAGCCTCGGACAGGGCTACGAGCAGTACTTC	CASLGQGYEQYF
TRBV12-3/TRBV12-4	TRBJ2-6	NA	NA	TGTGCCAGCAGTTTAATTGGGGACATACCTTCCTCTGGGGCCAACGTCCTGACTTTC	CASSLIGDIPSSGANVLTF
TRBV9	TRBJ1-2	NA	few	TGTGCCAGCAGCATACAGGGCGCTGGCTACACCTTC	CASSIQGAGYTF
TRBV4-3	TRBJ1-2	NA	NA	TGCGCCAGCAGCCAGGAGCCTCCTAACTATGGCTACACCTTC	CASSQEPPNYGYTF
TRBV20-1	TRBJ1-5	NA	NA	TGCAGTGCTATCCGAGACCGCTATAGCAATCAGCCCCAGCATTTT	CSAIRDRYSNQPQHF
TRBV20-1	TRBJ2-7	NA	NA	TGCAGTGCTAGTAACTGGCAGAGGATCTACGAGCAGTACTTC	CSASNWQRIYEQYF
TRBV27	TRBJ2-7	TRBD1	NA	TGTGCCAGCAGTCCTACACCGACAGGGTACTACGAGCAGTACTTC	CASSPTPTGYYEQYF
TRBV20-1	TRBJ1-5	TRBD1	once	TGCAGTGCTCTAACCTACCGGACAGGGCGGCGTCAGCCCCAGCATTTT	CSALTYRTGRRQPQHF
TRBV5-1	TRBJ1-4	NA	NA	TGCGCCAGCAGCCCGGGGGGGGAAGGTGAAAAACTGTTTTTT	CASSPGGEGEKLFF
TRBV25-1	TRBJ2-4	TRBD1	NA	TGTGCCAGCAGTGTCTTTAGGGACAGGGTGGCCAAAAACATTCAGTACTTC	CASSVFRDRVAKNIQYF
TRBV13	TRBJ1-5	NA	NA	TGTGCCAGCAGGAACCGGGGTTCCCACAATCAGCCCCAGCATTTT	CASRNRGSHNQPQHF
TRBV15	TRBJ2-1	NA	few	TGTGCCACCAGCAGAGAGTTAAACACGGGCGAGCAGTTCTTC	CATSRELNTGEQFF
TRBV7-3	TRBJ2-7	NA	NA	TGTGCCAGCAGCTCCGGGTCACCGAGAAACAATGAGCAGTACTTC	CASSSGSPRNNEQYF
TRBV6-2/TRBV6-3	TRBJ2-7	NA	NA	TGTGCCAGCGGGGAATGGACGGAGGCCACCTACGAGCAGTACTTC	CASGEWTEATYEQYF
TRBV15	TRBJ2-7	NA	NA	TGTGCCACCAGCAGAGATCGAGAGTCCGACTACGAGCAGTACTTC	CATSRDRESDYEQYF
TRBV5-6	TRBJ1-5	NA	NA	TGTGCCAGCAGCTTGAACCTGGACAGAGACAATCAGCCCCAGCATTTT	CASSLNLDRDNQPQHF